The present T cell receptor beta chain was sequenced within a study of blood T cell repertoires in COVID-19 (dated by TCRdb to the early 2020s). Concerning the study at large: Samples covering the acute and convalescent phases of COVID-19 were provided by collaborators in the United States, Italy and Spain. The material from the prospective study consisted of cDNA or gDNA derived from T cells, B-cell-depleted T cells, or PBMCs. The dataset comprised deeply sampled blood TCRbeta repertoires from subjects exposed to, actively infected with, or recovered from COVID-19. The repertoires were released in a freely available public database meant as a resource for research on the immune response to SARS-CoV-2. The samples were drawn from two sources: the first 160 participants of the ongoing ImmuneRACE study, and 1,000 to 1,500 subjects contributed by 6 global collaborators. The sample metadata nearly always contained a de-identified subject ID, COVID-19 status, age in years and sex. Where available, HLA class I and class II types were taken from metadata supplied by the sample provider and were not determined by assay-based typing. General study outcomes and caveats: How much clinical and demographic metadata was included differed by source and by participant, and the metadata was provided uncurated.

Each collaborating institution followed its own protocols to collect whole blood in K2EDTA tubes. Collaborator samples were shipped for TCRbeta analysis as frozen whole blood, isolated PBMCs, or DNA extracted from either sample type. CDR1 and CDR2 (SEHNR, FQNEAQ) derive from the germline V gene (reference sequence). V drops 1 base and J drops 4 bases, leaving 10 bases in between. Reading from cysteine to phenylalanine, the CDR3 counts 14 amino acids. Of the read, only the CDR3 DNA is kept; its 42 bases are in frame from base 1. TCRbeta CDR3 regions were amplified from genomic DNA by means of the immunoSEQ Assay, a bias-controlled multiplex PCR. In the authors' own workflow: Nucleated cell counts per sample were estimated from amplification of reference gene primers within the assay. To quantify the absolute abundance of each unique TCRbeta CDR3 rearrangement, sequence reads were collapsed and filtered. For each sample, productive Simpson clonality was calculated as the square root of Simpson's diversity index over productive rearrangements. In its TCRdb copy, this immuneACCESS table keeps in-frame sequences only and misses some clones. Where compared with another copy, unresolved V genes explain less than half of these, and the others have no known cause. V, J and clone size reflect that table, while D and trimming were determined from the DNA. The sample table records around 180,000 clones; about 88% of these occur just once. The ten biggest clones cover roughly 24% of the sample.

Of note for this clone: There is no known antigen for this receptor. No base quality information exists; no much larger clone differs at one position.

Material for sequencing was peripheral blood. This sequence was found in a man aged 55 to 69 with acute or convalescent COVID-19. This chain is built from TRBV7-9 and TRBJ1-2; a weak D assignment points to TRBD1 (5 bases agree). The base sequence is TGTGCCAGCAGCTTAGGACAGATAAGCTATGGCTACACCTTC. This codes for CASSLGQISYGYTF.